This TCR beta chain was documented in a study of cytomegalovirus exposure and HLA in healthy donors. A remark on this clone: Its antigen is still unknown.

Trimming stripped 4 bases from V and 6 bases from J, with 10 bases between. Germline V gene lookup returns CDR1 LGHNA and CDR2 YSLEER. The CDR3 covers 13 residues. Vbeta (60) and Jbeta (13) primers were used in the PCR. This table comes from immunoSEQ multiplex PCR, and its TCRdb copy is limited to in-frame clones, with some not included. This table holds 120,000 or so clones, approximately 67% found once. Whole-study results and caveats: Fewer N-insertions (relative to the approximately 700-donor mean) were reportedly seen in an Asian-associated ancestry cluster in a later analysis.

The sample taken for sequencing was PBMCs. The source is a man aged 18 to 29 in good health and CMV-seronegative. The chain couples TRBV4-3 to TRBJ1-5; unclear D gene. CDR3 DNA sequence: TGCGCCAGCAGCCCCACGGGAGGTCAGCCCCAGCATTTT. Translation gives CASSPTGGQPQHF.